The clone carrying this T cell receptor (beta chain) has only a few counts. Its antigen is unidentified. This sample is part of a study of T cell repertoires and HLA-DP antigens. Data came from immunoSEQ multiplex PCR; TCRdb stores just in-frame clones and leaves some out. In the table there are around 90,000 clones, around nine tenths of which are singletons. This CDR3 comprises 11 residues. Trimming took off 5 bases at V and 7 bases at J, with 6 bases between the two ends. Per the germline V gene, CDR1 is SNHLY and CDR2 is FYNNEI. This chain links TRBV2 with TRBJ2-1, with D unresolved. The sample consisted of CD4+ T cells from PBMCs. The receptor comes from a man aged 45-60 years in good health and CMV-seronegative. The CDR3 here is CASSLENEQFF. The CDR3 nucleotides read TGTGCCAGCAGTTTGGAGAATGAGCAGTTCTTC.